This T cell receptor (beta chain) was observed in a study of cytomegalovirus exposure and HLA in healthy donors. Study summary: A data release that came early held roughly 80 million unique TCRs from HLA-typed donors.

CDR3 length: 14 residues. Germline assignment: CDR1 MDHEN and CDR2 SYDVKM. Trimming removed 4 bases from V and 5 bases from J; junction bases left unmatched: 2. Study conclusions and caveats: Sequencing depth across donors, presence/absence analyses assumed, was roughly uniform.

Primers for the PCR totalled 60 Vbeta and 13 Jbeta. Libraries were prepared by immunoSEQ multiplex PCR; TCRdb keeps only in-frame clonotypes and omits some of them. The sample carries 150,000 to 200,000 clones, roughly four fifths recorded once. On this clone itself: The antigen is unknown.

The source is a man aged 30-40 years in good health and CMV-seronegative. Sequenced material: PBMCs. The V gene is TRBV28, the J gene TRBJ2-3; 11 bases map to TRBD1. The DNA of the CDR3 is TGTGCCAGCAGTTCGGGACAGGGGGGAGATACGCAGTATTTT. Residues: CASSSGQGGDTQYF. The full variable domain, completed using reference TRBV28 and TRBJ2-3, is DVKVTQSSRYLVKRTGEKVFLECVQDMDHENMFWYRQDPGLGLRLIYFSYDVKMKEKGDIPEGYSVSREKKERFSLILESASTNQTSMYLCASSSGQGGDTQYFGPGTRLTVL.